This entry lists 21 T cell receptor beta chains sequenced from one sample in a study of tissue T cells after allogeneic stem cell transplantation. The repertoire was sequenced with immunoSEQ multiplex PCR; TCRdb's copy has only in-frame clones and lacks some. This sample has 1,300 or so clones; roughly 78% occur once, and the top ten carry roughly 38%. The source material was spleen tissue, sampled at autopsy. The receptors were sampled from an older male patient with steroid-refractory graft-versus-host disease after an allogeneic stem cell transplant. The T cells may come from the graft donor.

CDR3 in DNA: TGTGCCAGCAGCCGGTGGGTGGCCCCGACCGGGGAGCTGTTTTTT. Its translation: CASSRWVAPTGELFF. This chain links TRBV4-2 with TRBJ2-2, with unresolved D. The V and J ends lost 4 bases and 5 bases respectively, with 14 bases between them. Germline loops: CDR1 LGHNA, CDR2 YNFKEQ. The CDR3 loop spans 15 amino acids.

V is TRBV5-1 and J is TRBJ1-1; D ambiguous. This CDR3 is built from 11 residues. CDR1 is SGHRS, CDR2 YFSETQ, per germline. Between the trimmed V and J ends, which lost 4 bases and 0 bases, there was a span of 1 base. CDR3 sequence: CASSLNTEAFF. The CDR3 DNA reads as TGCGCCAGCAGCCTGAACACTGAAGCTTTCTTT. Full variable domain (outside the CDR3, taken from reference TRBV5-1 and TRBJ1-1): KAGVTQTPRYLIKTRGQQVTLSCSPISGHRSVSWYQQTPGQGLQFLFEYFSETQRNKGNFPGRFSGRQFSNSRSEMNVSTLELGDSALYLCASSLNTEAFFGQGTRLTVV.

This clone was detected a few times. The junction shows a germline mismatch at one end, possibly a read error. Other nucleotide sequences from this sample produce the same CDR3. The CDR3, as DNA: TGCGCCAGCCGCTGGGGGGCCGGGGGGGGAGAGACCCAGTACTTC. This gives the protein CASRWGAGGGETQYF. The rearrangement joins TRBV5-6 to TRBJ2-5; 8 bases map to TRBD2. The CDR3 has 15 amino acids. CDR1 and CDR2 from the germline V gene are SGHDT and YYEEEE.

On this clone itself: The CDR3 ends on some other residue instead of the conserved phenylalanine or tryptophan, so this is likely a read error. Because the CDR3's place on the DNA is in doubt, the DNA is left out and the CDR3 is given as listed by TCRdb. The V gene is TRBV7-3, the J gene TRBJ1-1; TRBD1 is taken as the D call from the table, unchecked against the DNA. Germline loops: CDR1 SGHTA, CDR2 FQGTGA. With termini counted, the CDR3 has 13 amino acids. CDR3 residues: CASIPIRGHGGFL.

In its sample, this clone was seen a few times. This CDR3 is also generated by other DNA sequences in the sample. The rearrangement uses TRBV5-6 and TRBJ2-5; 8 nucleotides match TRBD2. Germline V gene data show CDR1 as SGHDT and CDR2 as YYEEEE. CDR3 length: 15 residues. The J segment lost 5 bases and the V segment lost 7 bases, leaving 13 bases of the junction unmatched. CDR3 DNA: TGTGCCAGCCGCTGGGGGGCCGGGGGGGGCGAGACCCAGTACTTC. It translates to CASRWGAGGGETQYF.

The genes are TRBV11-2 and TRBJ2-1; 12 bases fit TRBD2. CDR3 length: 16 amino acids. Looked up from germline, CDR1 is SGHAT and CDR2 is FQNNGV. The J segment lost 7 bases and the V segment lost 4 bases, leaving 8 bases of the junction unmatched. The CDR3 region has the DNA TGTGCCAGCAGCTACCGACTAGCGGGGGTCTATAATGAGCAGTTCTTC. Its protein is CASSYRLAGVYNEQFF.

CDR3 amino acids: CASSLYMNTEAFF. CDR3 DNA sequence: TGTGCCAGCAGTTTATACATGAACACTGAAGCTTTCTTT. The chain recombines TRBV27 with TRBJ1-1, with D hard to call. CDR3 length equals 13 residues. The V end lost 1 base, the J end lost 0 bases, and 3 bases lay between the germline ends. Germline V gene lookup returns CDR1 MNHEY and CDR2 SMNVEV (reference sequence).

The chain employs TRBV5-1 and TRBJ2-7; tentative D call: TRBD1 (6 bases). With 2 bases removed from V and 4 bases from J, the gap between germline ends came to 13 bases. The CDR3 loop spans 14 amino acids. CDR1 and CDR2 (germline): SGHRS, YFSETQ. In nucleotides, the CDR3 is TGCGCCAGCAGCTTCAACTCAGGGGAATACGAGCAGTACTTC. Protein sequence: CASSFNSGEYEQYF. Complete variable domain (other parts from reference TRBV5-1 and TRBJ2-7): KAGVTQTPRYLIKTRGQQVTLSCSPISGHRSVSWYQQTPGQGLQFLFEYFSETQRNKGNFPGRFSGRQFSNSRSEMNVSTLELGDSALYLCASSFNSGEYEQYFGPGTRLTVT.

This sequence joins TRBV5-1 and TRBJ1-1; D uncertain. The CDR3 sequence is 13 residues long. CDR1 and CDR2 from the germline V gene are SGHRS and YFSETQ. Trimming cost V 0 bases and J 4 bases, with 7 bases left between them. The DNA for the CDR3 is TGCGCCAGCAGCTTGGGTGGGGTCACTGAAGCTTTCTTT. It yields the protein CASSLGGVTEAFF. Based on the CDR3 plus reference TRBV5-1 and TRBJ1-1, the full variable domain is KAGVTQTPRYLIKTRGQQVTLSCSPISGHRSVSWYQQTPGQGLQFLFEYFSETQRNKGNFPGRFSGRQFSNSRSEMNVSTLELGDSALYLCASSLGGVTEAFFGQGTRLTVV.

This clone was seen once. The chain employs TRBV3-1 (or the pseudogene TRBV3-2) and TRBJ1-2; D unresolved. V was trimmed by 0 bases and J by 11 bases, leaving 16 bases between them. Germline values: CDR1 LGHDT, CDR2 YNNKEL (reference sequence). The CDR3 runs to 14 residues. The CDR3 DNA sequence: TGTGCCAGCAGCCAAGATTTCGGCAGGACGGGATACACCTTC. Its protein is CASSQDFGRTGYTF.

The rearrangement uses TRBV11-2 and TRBJ1-6; D unresolved. CDR3 length: 14 residues. V shed 5 bases and J shed 1 base, with 6 bases lying between them. Germline CDR1 reads SGHAT; CDR2 reads FQNNGV. CDR3 sequence: CASSVGSYNSPLHF. DNA for the CDR3: TGTGCCAGCAGCGTGGGTTCCTATAATTCACCCCTCCACTTT.

The CDR3 DNA is TGTGCCAGCAGTTACCCGCCGGAGACAGCCTTCTCTGGAAACACCATATATTTT. As protein: CASSYPPETAFSGNTIYF. The chain employs TRBV6-2 or TRBV6-3 and TRBJ1-3; D is possibly TRBD1 (5 bases). The CDR3 is 18 amino acids. Germline V CDR1 and CDR2: MNHEY, SVGEGT. The V gene lost 2 bases and the J gene lost 0 bases, with 17 bases spanning the gap.

The V call is TRBV12-5, the J call TRBJ2-1, with D perhaps given as TRBD1 or TRBD2 (5 bases each). Germline CDR1 reads LGHNT; CDR2 reads FRNRAP. The V end was cut by 1 base, the J end by 6 bases, with 10 bases between. The CDR3 length is 14 residues. CDR3 amino acids: CASGLGEGFNEQFF. The CDR3 coding sequence is TGTGCTAGTGGTTTGGGAGAGGGGTTCAATGAGCAGTTCTTC.

The chain employs TRBV4-3 and TRBJ2-7; 7 bases line up with TRBD1. This CDR3 comprises 14 residues. V trimming: 1 base; J trimming: 2 bases; junction bases outside the gene matches: 2. Germline V gene lookup returns CDR1 LGHNA and CDR2 YSLEER. The CDR3 DNA reads TGCGCCAGCAGCCAAGGGACAGGAACCTACGAGCAGTACTTC. Amino acids: CASSQGTGTYEQYF.

The J gene is TRBJ1-1, the V gene TRBV4-1; tentatively, D is TRBD1 (6 bases). Trimming removed 1 base at V and 0 bases at J, with 12 bases between. The CDR3 loop spans 16 amino acids. Looked up from germline, CDR1 is MGHRA and CDR2 is YSYEKL. In nucleotides, the CDR3 is TGCGCCAGCAGCCAAGGTTTACAGGGTGTGAACACTGAAGCTTTCTTT. Amino acid sequence: CASSQGLQGVNTEAFF.

This sequence joins TRBV6-5 and TRBJ2-1, with a tentative D call TRBD2 (7 bases). Germline V CDR1 and CDR2: MNHEY, SVGAGI. V lost 2 bases to trimming and J lost 4 bases, with 12 bases between them. The CDR3 loop spans 15 amino acids. In nucleotides, the CDR3 is TGTGCCAGCAGTTACAATCGGGGGGCATACAATGAGCAGTTCTTC. It specifies CASSYNRGAYNEQFF.

The chain carries TRBV7-7 and TRBJ2-1; D is perhaps TRBD1 (6 bases). Between the trimmed V and J ends, which lost 3 bases and 5 bases, there was a span of 11 bases. This CDR3 comprises 14 residues. Germline loops: CDR1 SSHAT, CDR2 FNYEAQ (reference sequence). Here the CDR3 DNA reads TGTGCCAGCAGCTTCAGGACAGAGGACAATGAGCAGTTCTTC. Translation gives CASSFRTEDNEQFF.

In its sample, this clone ranks as large. The chain is built from TRBV4-2 and TRBJ2-2; D is unclear. This CDR3 is built from 18 residues. The germline V gene has CDR1 LGHNA and CDR2 YNFKEQ. V dropped 0 bases and J dropped 1 base, with 15 bases sitting between them. CDR3 nucleotides: TGTGCCAGCAGCCAAGATAGGTTAGGGCCCGTGAACACCGGGGAGCTGTTTTTT. Translation gives CASSQDRLGPVNTGELFF.

The chain's CDR3 is CASSLAVFDSTDTQYF. DNA for the CDR3: TGTGCCAGCAGCTTAGCGGTATTTGACTCCACAGATACGCAGTATTTT. The genes are TRBV7-9 and TRBJ2-3; D unresolved. The CDR3 spans 16 residues. V was shortened by 0 bases and J by 2 bases, with 12 bases between the two germline ends. Germline V gene data show CDR1 as SEHNR and CDR2 as FQNEAQ (reference sequence).

This clone rates as large. This CDR3 is also generated by other DNA sequences in the sample. The rearrangement uses TRBV5-6 and TRBJ2-5; 8 bases line up with TRBD2. The CDR3 covers 15 residues. Unmatched junction bases numbered 9, after V lost 4 bases and J lost 4 bases. Germline V lookup: CDR1 SGHDT, CDR2 YYEEEE. The CDR3 region is CASSGGAGGGETQYF. In DNA, the CDR3 is TGTGCCAGCAGCGGGGGGGCCGGGGGGGGAGAGACCCAGTACTTC.

The chain carries TRBV5-8 and TRBJ2-1, with D uncertain. Trimming stripped 0 bases from V and 6 bases from J, with 4 bases between. Germline V lookup: CDR1 SGHTS, CDR2 YDEGEE. This CDR3 has 12 amino acids. The CDR3 bases are TGTGCCAGCAGCTTGGTTCGCAATGAGCAGTTCTTC. Translating gives CASSLVRNEQFF.